The present entry profiles one T cell receptor (beta chain) with its context. The antigen remains undetermined. The entry originates in a study of response to subunit inactivated influenza vaccine. General observations from the study: A suggestion made by the authors is that each seasonal influenza vaccination recruits few new T cells.

CDR1 is MNHEY and CDR2 is SVGEGT in the germline V gene. CDR3 length equals 16 residues. Deletions cut 0 bases from V and 4 bases from J, with 14 bases between. A single record per CDR3 protein comes from TCRdb applying MiXCR to the RT-PCR reads. The table has more than 550,000 distinct CDR3 sequences, over 9% seen once; the top ten hold 11%. The same specimen was also included in a second study, on T cells expressing NK-cell markers. That study adds: UMIs accompanied the 5'RACE template switching by which TCR beta cDNA was made. The TCR beta repertoires were obtained from sorted CD3+CD56+NKG2C+, CD3+CD56+NKG2C- and CD3+CD56-NKG2C+ T cells. In several donors, these clonotypes also led the CD3+CD56-NKG2C+ fraction.

The specimen comprised PBMCs from blood, sampled on the day of vaccination. The TCR originated in a man between 45 and 60 years old who received an inactivated influenza vaccine. The chain uses TRBV6-2 or TRBV6-3 and TRBJ2-3, with D tentatively TRBD1 (5 bases). The CDR3 is CASSYSTDQGPDTQYF. DNA of the CDR3: TGTGCCAGCAGTTACTCGACGGACCAGGGCCCAGATACGCAGTATTTT.